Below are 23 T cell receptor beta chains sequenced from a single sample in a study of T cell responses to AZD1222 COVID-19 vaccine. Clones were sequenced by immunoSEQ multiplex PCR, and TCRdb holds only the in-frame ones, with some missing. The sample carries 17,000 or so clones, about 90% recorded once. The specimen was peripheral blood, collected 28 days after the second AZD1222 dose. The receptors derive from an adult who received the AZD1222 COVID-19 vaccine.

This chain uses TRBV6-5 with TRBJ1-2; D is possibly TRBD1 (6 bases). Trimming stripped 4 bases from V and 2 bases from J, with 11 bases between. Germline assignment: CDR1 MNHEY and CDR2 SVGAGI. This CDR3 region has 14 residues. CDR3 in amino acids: CASSFRGDNYGYTF. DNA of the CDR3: TGTGCCAGCAGTTTTAGGGGGGACAACTATGGCTACACCTTC.

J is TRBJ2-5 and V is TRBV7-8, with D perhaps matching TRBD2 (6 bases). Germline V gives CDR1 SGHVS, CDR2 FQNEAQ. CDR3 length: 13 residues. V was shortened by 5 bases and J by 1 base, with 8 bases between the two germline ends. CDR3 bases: TGTGCCAGCAGCCGGACTATCCAAGAGACCCAGTACTTC. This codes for CASSRTIQETQYF.

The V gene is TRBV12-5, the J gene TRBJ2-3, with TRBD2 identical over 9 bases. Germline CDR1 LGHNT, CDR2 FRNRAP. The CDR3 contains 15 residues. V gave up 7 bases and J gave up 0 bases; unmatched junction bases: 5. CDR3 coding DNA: TGTGCTAGTGTTGCGGGGGGGTACAGCACAGATACGCAGTATTTT. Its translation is CASVAGGYSTDTQYF. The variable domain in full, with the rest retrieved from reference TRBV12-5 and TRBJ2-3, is DARVTQTPRHKVTEMGQEVTMRCQPILGHNTVFWYRQTMMQGLELLAYFRNRAPLDDSGMPKDRFSAEMPDATLATLKIQPSEPRDSAVYFCASVAGGYSTDTQYFGPGTRLTVL.

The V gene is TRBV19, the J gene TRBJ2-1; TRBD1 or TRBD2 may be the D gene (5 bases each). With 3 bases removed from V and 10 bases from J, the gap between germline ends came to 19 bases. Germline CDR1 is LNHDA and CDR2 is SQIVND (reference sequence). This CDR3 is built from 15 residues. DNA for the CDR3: TGTGCCAGTAGTATGTCGGCAGGGAGTGGTAGGGAGCAGTTCTTC. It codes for CASSMSAGSGREQFF.

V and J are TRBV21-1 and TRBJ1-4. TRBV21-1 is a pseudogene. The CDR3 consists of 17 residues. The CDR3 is CASRGNVQAGPFEKLFF. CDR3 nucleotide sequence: TGTGCCAGCAGGGGTAACGTCCAGGCAGGACCTTTCGAAAAACTGTTTTTT.

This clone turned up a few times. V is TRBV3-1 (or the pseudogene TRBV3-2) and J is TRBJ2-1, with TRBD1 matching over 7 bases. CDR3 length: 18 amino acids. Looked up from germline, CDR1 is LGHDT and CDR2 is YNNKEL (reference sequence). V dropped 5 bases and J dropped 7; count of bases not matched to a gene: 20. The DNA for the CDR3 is TGTGCCAGCAGCTCCCTTCGCACAGGGGATCTGTCGGGTAATGAGCAGTTCTTC. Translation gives CASSSLRTGDLSGNEQFF.

The CDR3 nucleotides are TGTGCCAGCAGCTTGGTCCCTAGTGGCGAGCAGTACTTC. Its protein product is CASSLVPSGEQYF. The J gene is TRBJ2-7, the V gene TRBV11-3; unclear D gene. V dropped 3 bases and J dropped 6 bases, with 12 bases sitting between them. There are 13 residues in the CDR3. CDR1 SGHNT and CDR2 YENEEA come from the germline V gene. Supplemented by reference TRBV11-3 and TRBJ2-7, the full variable domain reads EAGVVQSPRYKIIEKKQPVAFWCNPISGHNTLYWYLQNLGQGPELLIRYENEEAVDDSQLPKDRFSAERLKGVDSTLKIQPAELGDSAVYLCASSLVPSGEQYFGPGTRLTVT.

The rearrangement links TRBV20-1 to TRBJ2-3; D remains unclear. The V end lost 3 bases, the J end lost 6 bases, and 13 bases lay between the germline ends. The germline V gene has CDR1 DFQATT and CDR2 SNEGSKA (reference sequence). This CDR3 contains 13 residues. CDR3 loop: CSASVAPQDTQYF. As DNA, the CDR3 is TGCAGTGCTAGTGTGGCTCCTCAGGATACGCAGTATTTT.

CDR3 residues: CASSPPTGQPQHF. Here the CDR3 DNA reads TGTGCCAGCAGCCCCCCTACCGGTCAGCCCCAGCATTTT. This chain connects TRBV7-9 to TRBJ1-5; D remains unclear. This CDR3 is built from 13 residues. Trimming left V 5 bases short and J 6 bases short, with 11 bases between. The germline gives CDR1 SEHNR, CDR2 FQNEAQ (reference sequence).

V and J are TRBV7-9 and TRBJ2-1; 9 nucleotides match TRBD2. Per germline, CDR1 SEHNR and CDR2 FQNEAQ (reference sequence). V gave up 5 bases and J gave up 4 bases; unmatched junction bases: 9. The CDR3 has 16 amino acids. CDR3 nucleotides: TGTGCCAGCAGCAGCACCACTAGCGGGTTATACAATGAGCAGTTCTTC. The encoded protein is CASSSTTSGLYNEQFF.

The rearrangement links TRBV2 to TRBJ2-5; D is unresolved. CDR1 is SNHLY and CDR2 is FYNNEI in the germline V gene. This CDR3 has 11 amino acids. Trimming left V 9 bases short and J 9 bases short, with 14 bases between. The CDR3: CASSGTLAQYF. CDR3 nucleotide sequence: TGTGCCAGTTCAGGAACCTTGGCCCAGTACTTC.

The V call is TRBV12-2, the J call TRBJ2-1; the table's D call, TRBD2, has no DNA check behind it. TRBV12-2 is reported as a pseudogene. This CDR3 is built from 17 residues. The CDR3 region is CASRLGVREGSYNEQFF. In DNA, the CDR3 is TGTGCAAGTCGCTTGGGTGTGCGGGAGGGCTCCTACAATGAGCAGTTCTTC.

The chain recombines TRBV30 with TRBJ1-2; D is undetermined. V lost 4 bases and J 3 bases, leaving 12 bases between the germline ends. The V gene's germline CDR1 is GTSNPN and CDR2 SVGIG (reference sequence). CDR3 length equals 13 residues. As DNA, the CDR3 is TGTGCCTGGACGCTATCTTGGGACTATGGCTACACCTTC. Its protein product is CAWTLSWDYGYTF.

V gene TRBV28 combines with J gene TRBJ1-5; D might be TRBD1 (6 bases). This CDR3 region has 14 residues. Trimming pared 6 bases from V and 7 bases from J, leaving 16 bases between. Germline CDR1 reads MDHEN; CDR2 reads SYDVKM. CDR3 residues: CASSGGPGEQPQHF. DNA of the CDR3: TGTGCCAGCAGCGGGGGCCCGGGTGAACAGCCCCAGCATTTT.

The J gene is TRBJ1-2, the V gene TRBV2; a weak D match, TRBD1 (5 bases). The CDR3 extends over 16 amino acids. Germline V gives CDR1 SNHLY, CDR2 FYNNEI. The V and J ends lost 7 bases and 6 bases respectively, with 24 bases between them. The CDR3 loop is CASKGTDILSRHGYTF. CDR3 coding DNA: TGTGCCAGCAAAGGGACGGATATATTGTCGCGTCATGGCTACACCTTC.

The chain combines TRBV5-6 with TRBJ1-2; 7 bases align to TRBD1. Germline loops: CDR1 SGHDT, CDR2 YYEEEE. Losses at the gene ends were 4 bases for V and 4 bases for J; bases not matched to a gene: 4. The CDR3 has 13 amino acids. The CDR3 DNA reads TGTGCCAGCAGCCAGGGACAGCCCTATGGCTACACCTTC. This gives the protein CASSQGQPYGYTF.

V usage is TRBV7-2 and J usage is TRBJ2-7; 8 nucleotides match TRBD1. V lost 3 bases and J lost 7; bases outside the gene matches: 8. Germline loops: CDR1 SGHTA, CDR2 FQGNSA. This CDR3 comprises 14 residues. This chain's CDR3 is CASSFGQGTGEQYF. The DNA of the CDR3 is TGTGCCAGCAGCTTCGGACAGGGAACGGGTGAGCAGTACTTC.

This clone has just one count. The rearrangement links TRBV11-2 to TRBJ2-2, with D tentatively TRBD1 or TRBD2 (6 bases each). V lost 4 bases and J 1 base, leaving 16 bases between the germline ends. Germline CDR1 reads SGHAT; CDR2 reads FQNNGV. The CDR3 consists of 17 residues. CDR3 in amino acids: CASSSIRGPRNTGELFF. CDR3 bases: TGTGCCAGCAGCTCGATTCGGGGGCCACGGAACACCGGGGAGCTGTTTTTT.

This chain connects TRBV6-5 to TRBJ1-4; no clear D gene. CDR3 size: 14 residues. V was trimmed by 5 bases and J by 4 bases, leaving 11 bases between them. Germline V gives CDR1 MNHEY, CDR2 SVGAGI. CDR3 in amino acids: CASSPSKSNEKLFF. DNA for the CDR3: TGTGCCAGCAGTCCGAGCAAGAGTAATGAAAAACTGTTTTTT.

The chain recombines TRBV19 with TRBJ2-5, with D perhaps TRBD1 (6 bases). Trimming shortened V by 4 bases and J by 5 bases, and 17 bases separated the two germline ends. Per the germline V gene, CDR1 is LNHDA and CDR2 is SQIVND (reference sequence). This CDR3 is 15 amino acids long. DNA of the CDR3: TGTGCCAGTAGTAGAGGGGCCCGGCAGGGGGAGACCCAGTACTTC. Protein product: CASSRGARQGETQYF.

This CDR3 reads CASSFGGLNEQYF. For the CDR3, the DNA is TGTGCCAGCAGTTTCGGGGGTCTGAACGAGCAGTACTTC. This sequence joins TRBV28 and TRBJ2-7, with D perhaps TRBD2 (6 bases). Germline V gene sequence: CDR1 MDHEN, CDR2 SYDVKM. Trimming took 3 bases from V and 5 from J, leaving 11 bases between them. The CDR3 runs 13 residues.

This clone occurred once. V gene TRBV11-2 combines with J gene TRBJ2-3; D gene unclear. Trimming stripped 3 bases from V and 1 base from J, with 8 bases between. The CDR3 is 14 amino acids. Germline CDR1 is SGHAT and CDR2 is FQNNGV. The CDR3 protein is CASSFFGGTDTQYF. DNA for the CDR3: TGTGCCAGCAGCTTTTTTGGCGGCACAGATACGCAGTATTTT.

CDR3: CASSMTGSNQPQHF. The DNA of the CDR3 is TGTGCCAGTAGTATGACTGGCAGCAATCAGCCCCAGCATTTT. The chain combines TRBV19 with TRBJ1-5; unclear D gene. V was shortened by 3 bases and J by 1 base, with 7 bases between the two germline ends. CDR1 is LNHDA, CDR2 SQIVND, per germline (reference sequence). This CDR3 is built from 14 residues.